The present entry profiles one T cell receptor (beta chain) with its context. Its antigen is unknown. No clone much larger than this one lies a single base away; base qualities are absent. Trimming takes 1 base off V and 7 bases off J; junction bases not matched to a gene: 5. CDR1 is given as MGHRA and CDR2 as YSYEKL, both from the germline V gene. Including the terminal cysteine and phenylalanine, the CDR3 comprises 14 residues. The read is trimmed to its CDR3 DNA, 42 bases read in frame from base 1. A MiSeq instrument was used for deep resolution sequencing, which targeted depths ranging from 1 in 1 million up to 1 in 200,000 T cells, with coverage averaging 10x for each clonotype. TCR beta libraries were generated with the immunoSEQ hsTCRB Kit. The original pipeline was this. Data were analyzed with ImmunoSEQ Data Assistant and ImmunoSEQ Analyzer, with V, D and J genes assigned per IMGT definitions. Clonality was computed as one minus normalized Shannon entropy of productive rearrangement frequencies, ranging from 0 to 1. Only overrepresented clonotypes making up at least 0.05% of the repertoire of each patient were included in the public clonotype analysis. Some 13 age-matched healthy donor repertoires from immuneACCESS served as clonality controls. TCRdb obtained this table from immuneACCESS and retained in-frame rearrangements with V and J assigned. These tables miss some clones; where compared with another copy, unresolved V genes account for less than half of the shortfall, and the remainder is unexplained. That table supplies the V and J calls and clone size; D and trimming were determined from the DNA. A total of approximately 200,000 clones appear in this sample, approximately 68% of them only once. Together, the top ten hold roughly 12% of the sample.

Explained via the paper, the time point label denotes: roughly 23 months on ibrutinib. For TCR beta library preparation, roughly 2.1 micrograms of genomic DNA was extracted from cryopreserved PBMCs. Longitudinal blood samples from CLL patients on ibrutinib monotherapy underwent high-throughput TCR beta sequencing. The patients took part in an open-label, single-center phase 2 trial of ibrutinib monotherapy. This sample stems from a study of cytotoxic CD8 clonotypes in ibrutinib-treated CLL listed by TCRdb under 2021. About the study as a whole: In this cohort, approximately 15 patients were treatment-naive and under 13 were relapsed/refractory, while some 17 had unmutated IGHV. Patients were still on ibrutinib when every remission and progressive disease sample was collected. Response samples were obtained after a median of roughly 13 months of treatment, with a range of roughly 6 to 40 months. Of the approximately 86 people in the trial, 25 to 30 had longitudinal samples available. On average, each sample had a few hundred thousand productive templates and approximately 100,000 productive rearrangements. Cryopreserved peripheral blood mononuclear cells were collected before treatment, at response, and at either disease progression or sustained remission. Partial responses were observed in roughly 24 patients and complete responses in 2; after a median follow-up of 68 months, remission was maintained in around 14 patients and progression was observed in approximately 12. Study-wide findings and limitations: Clonality increased at ibrutinib response, stayed stable in sustained remission, and fell back toward baseline at progression. Sampling times were not matched between sustained-remission and progressing patients, and lymph node repertoires were not studied. At baseline, clonality was higher than in age-matched healthy donors and showed a strong correlation with circulating CD8+ T-cell counts. Public clonotypes were rare and either shrank or stayed stable during treatment, and the rise in clonality at ibrutinib response reflected expansion of private clonotypes.

The material was PBMCs, obtained after 24 months of ibrutinib treatment. This clonotype was sampled from a human donor with chronic lymphocytic leukemia. This chain joins TRBV4-1 to TRBJ2-7, with TRBD2 matching 9 junction bases. The sequence in DNA is TGCGCCAGCAGCCAAGCCGGACTAGCGATAGAGCAGTACTTC. This sequence encodes CASSQAGLAIEQYF.